This T cell receptor beta chain comes out of a study of CD8+ T cells in alopecia areata. Whole-study context: Using the percentage of affected scalp area, treated patients' severity was scored.

The CDR3 is made up of 13 amino acids. CDR1 and CDR2 (germline): SGDLS, YYNGEE. V was cut by 0 bases and J by 5 bases, with 8 bases left in between. Remarks on this clone: Antigen: not known.

Study-wide points: Clarity of TCR sharing across patients fell short of that in mice, possibly HLA-related.

Treatment noted: oral pan-JAK inhibitor, 5-10 mg twice daily. Punch biopsies of lesional scalp, plus peripheral blood, were taken from alopecia areata patients. It was from PBMCs that CD4+ and CD8+ T cells were sorted. cDNA reverse transcribed from extracted RNA served as the sequencing template. Sequencing was performed with immunoSEQ multiplex PCR; in TCRdb, only in-frame clones are kept and a portion is missing. Of approximately 160,000 clones listed, less than 70% are singletons. The TCR originated in a human donor with alopecia areata. The chain combines TRBV9 with TRBJ2-5; unclear D gene. The sequences come from CD4+ T cells sorted from blood, collected at week 24, from a patient treated with tofacitinib. The CDR3 spells CASSVVSAETQYF. Here the CDR3 DNA reads TGTGCCAGCAGCGTAGTGTCGGCGGAGACCCAGTACTTC. The entire variable domain, with the rest obtained from reference TRBV9 and TRBJ2-5, is as follows: DSGVTQTPKHLITATGQRVTLRCSPRSGDLSVYWYQQSLDQGLQFLIQYYNGEERAKGNILERFSAQQFPDLHSELNLSSLELGDSALYFCASSVVSAETQYFGPGTRLLVL.